The rows below give T cell receptor beta chains drawn from one sample of a study of blood T cell repertoires in COVID-19. Data came from immunoSEQ multiplex PCR; TCRdb stores just in-frame clones and leaves some out. Among about 530,000 clones listed, about 89% were seen once. Source material: peripheral blood. Receptor source: a woman aged 45-60 years with COVID-19, enrolled during active disease. Both conserved end residues are part of each CDR3. A D gene is named only where the DNA matches it firmly. The listing skips clone size in some rows; elsewhere it reads once, few, many or a size class.

>NA|TRBV2|TRBJ2-3|NA
CASVDRAGPTDTQYF
>NA|TRBV20-1|TRBJ2-3|NA
CSADRGDTQYF
>NA|TRBV5-6|TRBJ1-2|NA
CASSLGIGGIYGYTF
>NA|TRBV12-5|TRBJ1-3|NA
CASVLTGNTIYF
>NA|TRBV5-1|TRBJ2-7|NA
CASSLGLGIGQLSYEQYF
>NA|TRBV15|TRBJ2-1|NA
CATSGRGGSNEQFF
>NA|TRBV2|TRBJ1-1|TRBD1
CASWGQMNTEAFF
>NA|TRBV30|TRBJ2-5|TRBD1
CAWGQGQETQYF
>NA|TRBV7-9|TRBJ1-4|NA
CASSQKGGIVNEKLFF
>NA|TRBV11-2|TRBJ2-3|TRBD2
CASIGGTFTDTQYF
>once|TRBV18|TRBJ1-1|NA
CASSPPRVGEDTEAFF
>NA|TRBV4-1|TRBJ1-1|NA
CASSQGQVVHTEAFF
>NA|TRBV21-1|TRBJ1-6|NA
CASSKEGGVPLHF
>once|TRBV7-2|TRBJ2-1|TRBD1
CASSLDRVSRDEQFF
>NA|TRBV11-3|TRBJ2-3|NA
CASSRTGSLGTQYF
>NA|TRBV29-1|TRBJ1-1|NA
CSVVRGPMNTEAFF